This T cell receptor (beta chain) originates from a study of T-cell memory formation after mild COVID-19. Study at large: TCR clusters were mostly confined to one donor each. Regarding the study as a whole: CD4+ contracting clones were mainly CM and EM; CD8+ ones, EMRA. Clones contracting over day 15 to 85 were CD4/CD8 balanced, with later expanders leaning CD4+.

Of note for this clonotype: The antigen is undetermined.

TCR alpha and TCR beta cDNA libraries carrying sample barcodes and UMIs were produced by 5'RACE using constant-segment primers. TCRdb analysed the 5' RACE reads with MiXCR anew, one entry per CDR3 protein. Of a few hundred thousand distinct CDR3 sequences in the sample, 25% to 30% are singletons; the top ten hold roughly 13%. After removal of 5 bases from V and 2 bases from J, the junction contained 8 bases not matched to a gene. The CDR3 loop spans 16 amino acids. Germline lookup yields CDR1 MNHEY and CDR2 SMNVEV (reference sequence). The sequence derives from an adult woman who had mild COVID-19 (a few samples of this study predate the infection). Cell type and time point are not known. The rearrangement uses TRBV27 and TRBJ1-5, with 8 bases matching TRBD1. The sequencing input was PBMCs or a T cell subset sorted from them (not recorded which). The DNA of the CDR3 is TGTGCCAGCAGTCTCAGGGGGCTTGGGGGCAATCAGCCCCAGCATTTT. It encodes CASSLRGLGGNQPQHF.